Presented here are 14 T cell receptor beta chains from one specimen sequenced in a study of T-cell reconstitution after alpha-beta-depleted transplantation in children. The library targeted TCRbeta and was prepared with unique molecular identifiers. TCRdb recomputed calls from the PCR reads with MiXCR, one row per CDR3 protein. The repertoire includes some 350,000 distinct CDR3 sequences, about 9.4% of them detected once, and 2.4% sits in the top ten. The sample here was PBMCs from the stem cell graft donor, taken from the stem cell graft. The receptor source for this set is a human donor who donated a stem cell graft to a child with acute lymphoblastic leukemia.

This clonotype was seen a handful of times. This rearrangement joins TRBV27 to TRBJ2-1, with D maybe TRBD2 (7 bases). Germline V CDR1 and CDR2: MNHEY, SMNVEV (reference sequence). V dropped 8 bases and J dropped 8 bases, with 16 bases sitting between them. This CDR3 is built from 13 residues. The CDR3 DNA reads as TGTGCCAGCGTGGGGAGGGGGGGGGATGAGCAGTTCTTC. Its translation is CASVGRGGDEQFF.

This clonotype was observed a few times. This rearrangement joins TRBV20-1 to TRBJ2-7, with TRBD1 identical over 7 bases. The CDR3 sequence is 13 residues long. The V segment lost 3 bases and the J segment 3 bases; nucleotides outside the gene matches: 5. In germline, CDR1 is DFQATT, CDR2 SNEGSKA (reference sequence). The chain's CDR3 is CSARATGVYEQYF. The CDR3 DNA reads as TGCAGTGCTAGGGCTACAGGGGTCTACGAGCAGTACTTC.

This clonotype came up a few times. The chain couples TRBV7-2 to TRBJ1-6, with D possibly TRBD1 on 5 matching bases. There are 14 residues in the CDR3. V was trimmed by 5 bases and J by 7 bases, leaving 12 bases between them. Germline-derived CDR1 and CDR2 are SGHTA and FQGNSA. The chain's CDR3 is CASSRGAENSPLHF. The DNA for the CDR3 is TGTGCCAGCAGCCGAGGGGCAGAAAATTCACCCCTCCACTTT.

In its sample, this clonotype was seen a few times. The chain links TRBV27 to TRBJ2-7; 7 nucleotides agree with TRBD2. The length of the CDR3 is 15 residues. Germline V CDR1 and CDR2: MNHEY, SMNVEV (reference sequence). The trim removed 5 bases at V and 0 bases at J, leaving 7 bases unmatched. CDR3 sequence reads: CASSTSGTSSYEQYF. In DNA form, the CDR3 reads TGTGCCAGCAGTACGAGCGGGACGAGCTCCTACGAGCAGTACTTC.

This rearrangement joins TRBV5-1 to TRBJ2-5, with 10 bases aligning to TRBD1. The CDR3 runs to 14 residues. The V gene end was trimmed by 4 bases and the J gene end by 5 bases; junction bases not matched to a gene: 5. Germline CDR1 reads SGHRS; CDR2 reads YFSETQ. For the CDR3, the DNA is TGCGCCAGCAGCGGGACAGGGGCCGGCGAGACCCAGTACTTC. It translates to CASSGTGAGETQYF.

This clonotype has only a few counts. The chain joins TRBV12-3 or TRBV12-4 to TRBJ1-1; 8 bases are shared with TRBD1. This CDR3 is built from 14 residues. V trimming: 4 bases; J trimming: 5 bases; junction bases outside the gene matches: 6. The CDR3 DNA reads as TGTGCCAGCAGTTGGACAGGGTGGAGGACTGAAGCTTTCTTT. It encodes CASSWTGWRTEAFF.

There are many counts of this clonotype. The chain uses TRBV4-1 and TRBJ2-3; D is ambiguous. The germline V and J ends were trimmed by 4 bases and 0 bases, with 11 bases remaining between them. Per germline, CDR1 MGHRA and CDR2 YSYEKL. CDR3 length equals 15 residues. The CDR3 spells CASSPPSVSTDTQYF. The CDR3 region has the DNA TGCGCCAGCAGCCCACCGTCGGTTAGCACAGATACGCAGTATTTT.

On this clonotype: Mismatch with germline at one junction end may stem from a read error. V gene TRBV2 combines with J gene TRBJ2-3; possible D gene TRBD2, 5 bases. In germline, CDR1 is SNHLY, CDR2 FYNNEI. The CDR3 contains 12 residues. The CDR3 loop is CASREDVDSQCF. The DNA for the CDR3 is TGTGCCAGCAGGGAGGACGTCGATTCGCAGTGTTTT.

V is TRBV4-2 and J is TRBJ2-7; D is ambiguous. The CDR3 spans 14 residues. Trimming removed 0 bases at V and 3 bases at J, with 9 bases between. The V gene's germline CDR1 is LGHNA and CDR2 YNFKEQ. The CDR3 nucleotides read TGTGCCAGCAGCCAAGATCCGTCTTACTACGAGCAGTACTTC. It translates to CASSQDPSYYEQYF.

The sample holds a few counts of this clonotype. This chain uses TRBV20-1 with TRBJ2-1; TRBD2 agrees at 11 bases. Trimming took 3 bases from V and 7 from J; bases not matched to a gene: 2. The CDR3 has 13 amino acids. Germline V CDR1 and CDR2: DFQATT, SNEGSKA (reference sequence). CDR3 sequence reads: CSARGLAENEQFF. The CDR3, as DNA: TGCAGTGCTAGGGGACTAGCGGAAAATGAGCAGTTCTTC.

This clonotype was detected only a few times. This rearrangement joins TRBV20-1 to TRBJ1-5; no clear D. V lost 6 bases to trimming and J lost 0 bases, with 9 bases between them. The CDR3 spans 13 residues. From germline, CDR1 is DFQATT and CDR2 SNEGSKA (reference sequence). CDR3 region: CSAPPYSNQPQHF. CDR3 nucleotide sequence: TGCAGTGCCCCACCCTATAGCAATCAGCCCCAGCATTTT.

Ten or more counts support this clonotype. The chain joins TRBV5-1 to TRBJ2-1; D is unresolved. There are 12 residues in the CDR3. In germline, CDR1 is SGHRS, CDR2 YFSETQ. V lost 2 bases to trimming and J lost 9 bases, with 9 bases between them. This chain's CDR3 is CASSFRPGEQFF. The DNA of the CDR3 is TGCGCCAGCAGCTTCCGCCCGGGTGAGCAGTTCTTC.

This clonotype has a handful of counts. The CDR3 protein is CASSPRGGYSNQPQHF. In DNA, the CDR3 is TGTGCCAGCAGCCCTCGGGGGGGATATAGCAATCAGCCCCAGCATTTT. The chain recombines TRBV12-3 or TRBV12-4 with TRBJ1-5; D perhaps matches TRBD1 (5 bases). CDR3 length: 16 amino acids. The ends were cut back, 6 bases at V and 0 bases at J, with 15 bases in the middle.

This clonotype was detected only a few times. The rearrangement uses TRBV9 and TRBJ2-7, with TRBD2 matching 9 bases. The CDR3 length is 16 residues. Germline V gene lookup returns CDR1 SGDLS and CDR2 YYNGEE. The ends lost 1 base at V and 0 bases at J; junction bases unmatched: 5. CDR3 sequence reads: CASSVQAGGFSYEQYF. The CDR3 region has the DNA TGTGCCAGCAGCGTACAAGCGGGAGGCTTCTCCTACGAGCAGTACTTC.